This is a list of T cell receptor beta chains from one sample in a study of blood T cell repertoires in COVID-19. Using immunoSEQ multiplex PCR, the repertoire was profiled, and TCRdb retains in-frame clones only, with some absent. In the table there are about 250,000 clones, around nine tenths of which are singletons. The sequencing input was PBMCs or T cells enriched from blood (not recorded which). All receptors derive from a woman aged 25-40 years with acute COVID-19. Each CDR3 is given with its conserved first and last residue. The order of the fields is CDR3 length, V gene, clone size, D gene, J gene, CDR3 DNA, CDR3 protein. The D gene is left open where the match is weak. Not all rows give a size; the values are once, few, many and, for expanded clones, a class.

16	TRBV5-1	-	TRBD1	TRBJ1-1	TGCGCCAGCAGCTGGACTCCCGGGACAGGGAACACTGAAGCTTTCTTT	CASSWTPGTGNTEAFF
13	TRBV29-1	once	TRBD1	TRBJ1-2	TGCAGCGTTGGGACAGGGCCCATCTATGGCTACACCTTC	CSVGTGPIYGYTF
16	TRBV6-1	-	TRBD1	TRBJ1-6	TGTGCCAGCAGTGGGGGGCAGGGGGAATATAGTTCACCCCTCCACTTT	CASSGGQGEYSSPLHF
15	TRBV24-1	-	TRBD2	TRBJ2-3	TGTGCCACCAGTGATTTCGGGAGGGGCACAGATACGCAGTATTTT	CATSDFGRGTDTQYF
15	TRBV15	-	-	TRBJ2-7	TGTGCCACCAGCAGAGATTTCGAGAGCACCTACGAGCAGTACTTC	CATSRDFESTYEQYF
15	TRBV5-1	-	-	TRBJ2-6	TGCGCCAGCAGCTTGGGAGGGTCTGAGGCCAACGTCCTGACTTTC	CASSLGGSEANVLTF
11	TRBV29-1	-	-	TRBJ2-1	TGCAGCGTTGGTACAGTGATTGAGCAGTTCTTC	CSVGTVIEQFF
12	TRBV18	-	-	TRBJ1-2	TGTGCCAGCTCACCGGGGAGCTATGGCTACACCTTC	CASSPGSYGYTF
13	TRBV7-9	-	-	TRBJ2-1	TGTGCCAGCAGCTTCCTCGGAGCCAATGAGCAGTTCTTC	CASSFLGANEQFF
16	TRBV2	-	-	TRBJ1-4	TGTGCCAGCAGTGAAAGGGGGTATCCCTCTACTGAAAAACTGTTTTTT	CASSERGYPSTEKLFF
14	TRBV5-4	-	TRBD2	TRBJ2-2	TGTGCCAGCTTGACTAGCGGGGGGACCGGGGAGCTGTTTTTT	CASLTSGGTGELFF
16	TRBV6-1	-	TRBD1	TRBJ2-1	TGTGCCAGCAGTGAAGCCAGGGGGCTCGCCTACAATGAGCAGTTCTTC	CASSEARGLAYNEQFF
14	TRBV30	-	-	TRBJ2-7	TGTGCCGGGGAAGTGCAGGCCGGGGGCTACGAGCAGTACTTC	CAGEVQAGGYEQYF
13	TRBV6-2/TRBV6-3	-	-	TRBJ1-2	TGTGCCAGCAGTTACGGGGCTCCGGATGGCTACACCTTC	CASSYGAPDGYTF
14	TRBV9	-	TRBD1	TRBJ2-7	TGTGCCAGCAGCGTTGGGGACAGCCATTACGAGCAGTACTTC	CASSVGDSHYEQYF
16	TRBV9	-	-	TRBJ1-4	TGTGCCAGCAGCGTAGCTAGCGGGGTAACTAATGAAAAACTGTTTTTT	CASSVASGVTNEKLFF
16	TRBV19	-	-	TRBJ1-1	TGTGCCAGTAGTATGGCCCCTAGGAGAGGGGGTCCTGAAGCTTTCTTT	CASSMAPRRGGPEAFF
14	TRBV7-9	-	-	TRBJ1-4	TGTGCCAGCAGCTTAGTTAAGGAGGGTGAAAAACTGTTTTTT	CASSLVKEGEKLFF
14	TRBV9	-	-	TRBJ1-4	TGTGCCAGCAGCGTATCGTCAGTTTTTGAAAAACTGTTTTTT	CASSVSSVFEKLFF
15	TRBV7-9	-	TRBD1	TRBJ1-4	TGTGCCAGCAGCTTATCGGGACAGGGGAATGAAAAACTGTTTTTT	CASSLSGQGNEKLFF
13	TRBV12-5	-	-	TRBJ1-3	TGTGCTAGTGGGCCAGTGATCGGAAACACCATATATTTT	CASGPVIGNTIYF
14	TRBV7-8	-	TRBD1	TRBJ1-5	TGTGCCAGCAGCCACTCGACAGGGGGGCAGCCCCAGCATTTT	CASSHSTGGQPQHF
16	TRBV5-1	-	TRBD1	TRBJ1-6	TGCGCCAGCAGCTTGGCCTACGGGACAGACAATTCACCCCTCCACTTT	CASSLAYGTDNSPLHF
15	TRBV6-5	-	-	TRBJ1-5	TGTGCCAGCAATTCCGGGGAGGGAGGCAATCAGCCCCAGCATTTT	CASNSGEGGNQPQHF
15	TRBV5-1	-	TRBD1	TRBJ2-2	TGCGCCAGCAGCCTCGCCGGCAGGGGGACCGGGGAGCTGTTTTTT	CASSLAGRGTGELFF
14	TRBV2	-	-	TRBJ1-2	TGTGCCAGCAGTGGGAACAGAGCTAACTATGGCTACACCTTC	CASSGNRANYGYTF